This T cell receptor beta chain was sequenced during a study of shared clonotypes between healthy human individuals. Study-wide findings and caveats: Generally, naive subsets came out with larger estimated richness than memory subsets.

The germline CDR1 and CDR2 sequences are LGHNA and YNFKEQ. This CDR3 has 15 amino acids. The V and J ends lost 0 bases and 3 bases respectively, with 11 bases between them. With respect to this clone: Its antigen is not identified.

Donors comprised healthy HIV-negative adults lacking recent acute infections or vaccinations. Caucasian adults residing in Nashville, Tennessee made up all the donors. Both subsets, CD45RA+ naive and CD45RA-negative memory, were split from the CD4+ cells. Sequenced by immunoSEQ multiplex PCR; TCRdb stores in-frame clones only, minus some. The data hold approximately 2.3 million clones, with over 85% observed a single time. Sequences were obtained from naive CD4+ T cells from PBMCs. The subset here: CD45RA+ positively selected. The chain has TRBV4-2 and TRBJ1-1; D may be TRBD1 (6 bases). This TCR came from a young man in good health. Some clones in this sample may be carry-over from other donors' samples. The CDR3 here is CASSQDGGGDTEAFF. CDR3 coding DNA: TGTGCCAGCAGCCAAGATGGGGGGGGCGACACTGAAGCTTTCTTT.